This T cell receptor beta chain was identified during a study of T cells after yellow fever vaccination. CDR1 and CDR2 from the germline V gene are SGHRS and YFSETQ. This CDR3 is 14 amino acids long. V lost 4 bases to trimming and J lost 8 bases, with 18 bases between them. This clonotype showed up just a few times. What it binds is not known. TCRdb processed the 5' RACE reads anew with MiXCR; each CDR3 protein has one entry. The table lists hundreds of thousands of distinct CDR3 sequences, about 13% of them singletons. Findings of the study overall: Boosting was followed by the reappearance of most primary-vaccination clones (roughly 95% CD4, about 90% CD8). Secondary responses were weaker yet peaked faster, day 5 versus 15.

Here the sequenced sample was PBMCs, taken on the day of the yellow fever booster vaccination. The J gene is TRBJ1-1, the V gene TRBV5-1, with D perhaps matching TRBD1 (5 bases). This clonotype originated in a man younger than 45 who received the YFV17D yellow fever vaccine. The CDR3 sequence: CASSAGPANSEAFF. CDR3 bases: TGCGCCAGCAGCGCAGGGCCTGCAAATAGCGAAGCTTTCTTT.